The 26 T cell receptor beta chains presented below share a single source sample, sequenced in a study of T cells in Graves' hyperthyroidism and ophthalmopathy. TCR beta CDR3 regions were amplified from RNA. The TCR CDR3 was amplified in a first-round RT-PCR using the HTBI primer set. TCRdb recomputed calls from the multiplex PCR reads with MiXCR, one row per CDR3 protein. Among approximately 640,000 distinct CDR3 sequences listed, 15% to 20% were seen once. Sequencing was performed on blood. The receptor source for this set is a woman aged 30 to 39 with Graves' hyperthyroidism.

A few counts support this clonotype. The CDR3 region has the DNA TGTGCCAGCAGTTACTCGATTGCAGGGGGCAACACAGATACGCAGTATTTT. It translates to CASSYSIAGGNTDTQYF. This chain joins TRBV6-5 and TRBJ2-3, with 8 nucleotides matching TRBD1. Germline V gives CDR1 MNHEY, CDR2 SVGAGI. This CDR3 region has 17 residues. Trimming at V came to 0 bases and at J to 2 bases, leaving 7 bases not matched to a gene.

This clonotype was seen just once. The genes are TRBV12-3 or TRBV12-4 and TRBJ2-2; 12 bases match TRBD2. The CDR3 contains 18 residues. The trim removed 0 bases at V and 1 base at J, leaving 3 bases unmatched. CDR3 residues: CASSLAGTSGLNTGELFF. The CDR3 DNA follows: TGTGCCAGCAGTTTAGCGGGGACTAGCGGGCTGAACACCGGGGAGCTGTTTTTT.

This clonotype was counted a few times. The J gene is TRBJ1-5, the V gene TRBV18; no definite D call. This CDR3 is 16 amino acids long. Germline V gene data show CDR1 as KGHSH and CDR2 as LQKENI. Trimming shortened V by 4 bases and J by 6 bases, and 19 bases separated the two germline ends. CDR3 region: CASSLETWGVGQPQHF. CDR3 DNA: TGTGCCAGCTCACTTGAAACATGGGGTGTGGGTCAGCCCCAGCATTTT. The full variable domain, in which reference TRBV18 and TRBJ1-5 provide the parts outside the CDR3, is NAGVMQNPRHLVRRRGQEARLRCSPMKGHSHVYWYRQLPEEGLKFMVYLQKENIIDESGMPKERFSAEFPKEGPSILRIQQVVRGDSAAYFCASSLETWGVGQPQHFGDGTRLSIL.

The rearrangement links TRBV10-2 to TRBJ1-1; D uncertain. Germline CDR1 reads WSHSY; CDR2 reads SAAADI. The germline V and J ends were trimmed by 5 bases and 1 base, with 8 bases remaining between them. The CDR3 spans 13 residues. As DNA, the CDR3 is TGCGCCAGCAGTATGACGGGGAACACTGAAGCTTTCTTT. It translates to CASSMTGNTEAFF.

The rearrangement uses TRBV20-1 and TRBJ1-4; D remains ambiguous. Trimming removed 5 bases from V and 8 bases from J, with 9 bases in between. Germline-derived CDR1 and CDR2 are DFQATT and SNEGSKA (reference sequence). CDR3 size: 11 residues. The CDR3 loop reads CSARTGEKLFF. In DNA form, the CDR3 reads TGCAGTGCTCGGACCGGGGAAAAACTGTTTTTT.

This clonotype was seen at least ten times. CDR3 sequence (DNA): TGTGCCAGCAGCCATTATTCTAGCGGTCCCGGGAATGAGCAGTTCTTC. Translated: CASSHYSSGPGNEQFF. V is TRBV12-3 or TRBV12-4 and J is TRBJ2-1; TRBD2 agrees at 7 bases. This CDR3 comprises 16 residues. V lost 6 bases and J lost 7; bases outside the gene matches: 15.

The chain employs TRBV6-1 and TRBJ2-5; D tentatively reads TRBD1 or TRBD2 (5 bases each). The germline CDR1 and CDR2 sequences are MNHNS and SASEGT. Trimming shortened V by 5 bases and J by 3 bases, and 22 bases separated the two germline ends. The CDR3 is 17 residues long. CDR3 in DNA: TGTGCCAGCAGTTCCCTTCAATCCGGGACCGAGAAAGAGACCCAGTACTTC. Protein sequence: CASSSLQSGTEKETQYF.

The chain uses TRBV19 and TRBJ1-5, with 7 bases matching TRBD1. Germline V gene sequence: CDR1 LNHDA, CDR2 SQIVND (reference sequence). The CDR3 has 16 amino acids. V lost 3 bases and J lost 1; bases outside the gene matches: 6. As DNA, the CDR3 is TGTGCCAGTAGTATTGGTAGGGGGCTAAGCAATCAGCCCCAGCATTTT. It codes for CASSIGRGLSNQPQHF.

Many counts were recorded for this clonotype. The V and J genes are TRBV11-2 and TRBJ2-7; a weak D match, TRBD1 (6 bases). CDR1 SGHAT and CDR2 FQNNGV come from the germline V gene. V was pared by 4 bases and J by 2 bases, with 12 bases between. The CDR3 runs to 14 residues. DNA for the CDR3: TGTGCCAGCAGCTCCCGGGACAAACCCTACGAGCAGTACTTC. Its protein is CASSSRDKPYEQYF.

This clonotype came up many times. The J gene is TRBJ2-6, the V gene TRBV12-3 or TRBV12-4, with 10 bases aligning to TRBD1. The CDR3 contains 17 residues. Germline trimming cut 5 bases from V and 2 bases from J; bases unmatched to any gene: 6. This CDR3 reads CASSPGQGRAGANVLTF. The DNA of the CDR3 is TGTGCCAGCAGTCCGGGACAGGGGAGGGCTGGGGCCAACGTCCTGACTTTC.

This clonotype was counted between two and nine times. This chain uses TRBV10-3 with TRBJ2-7, with D possibly called TRBD1 or TRBD2 (5 bases each). CDR3 length: 13 amino acids. Between the trimmed V and J ends, which lost 9 bases and 1 base, there was a span of 13 bases. Germline V gene data show CDR1 as ENHRY and CDR2 as SYGVKD. Written as DNA, the CDR3 is TGTGCCATTCGGGACGGTGGATCCTACGAGCAGTACTTC. As protein: CAIRDGGSYEQYF.

The sample holds many counts of this clonotype. CDR3 loop: CASSLGTVMNTEAFF. The CDR3 DNA reads as TGCGCCAGCAGCTTGGGCACCGTCATGAACACTGAAGCTTTCTTT. The chain couples TRBV5-1 to TRBJ1-1, with D unresolved. Germline V gene sequence: CDR1 SGHRS, CDR2 YFSETQ. With 0 bases removed from V and 0 bases from J, the gap between germline ends came to 9 bases. The CDR3 contains 15 residues.

As concerns this clonotype: A much larger clone sits a single nucleotide away, making a read error possible. V is TRBV24-1 and J is TRBJ2-7; D remains unclear. Germline CDR1 is KGHDR and CDR2 is SFDVKD. CDR3 length: 12 amino acids. The V end was cut by 1 base, the J end by 4 bases, with 4 bases between. CDR3 amino acids: CATSDFGYEQYF. CDR3 sequence (DNA): TGTGCCACCAGTGATTTCGGGTACGAGCAGTACTTC.

This clonotype was seen repeatedly, ten times or more. The genes are TRBV12-3 or TRBV12-4 and TRBJ2-3, with TRBD2 identical over 10 bases. V shed 7 bases and J 3 bases; nucleotides not matched to a gene: 4. The CDR3 spans 14 residues. Here the CDR3 DNA reads TGTGCCAGCACCCCTAGCGGGAGAACAGATACGCAGTATTTT. It yields the protein CASTPSGRTDTQYF.

This clonotype was observed a few times. The chain recombines TRBV4-1 with TRBJ1-4; 7 bases are a match to TRBD1. The CDR3 covers 16 residues. V shed 0 bases and J 10 bases; nucleotides not matched to a gene: 11. The germline V gene encodes CDR1 MGHRA and CDR2 YSYEKL. In nucleotides, the CDR3 is TGCGCCAGCAGCCAAGATTCCGGGACAGCAACGGTAAAACTGTTTTTT. Protein sequence: CASSQDSGTATVKLFF.

The chain combines TRBV5-1 with TRBJ1-2; no firm D call. The CDR3 spans 13 residues. V lost 0 bases to trimming and J lost 1 base, with 4 bases between them. Germline loops: CDR1 SGHRS, CDR2 YFSETQ. This chain's CDR3 is CASSLVLNYGYTF. The CDR3 DNA reads as TGCGCCAGCAGCTTGGTTCTTAACTATGGCTACACCTTC.

The genes are TRBV7-2 and TRBJ2-7; D is unresolved. There are 13 residues in the CDR3. Per germline, CDR1 SGHTA and CDR2 FQGNSA. Trimming stripped 5 bases from V and 2 bases from J, with 10 bases between. The CDR3 reads CASSLYKTYEQYF. The CDR3 DNA follows: TGTGCCAGCAGCCTCTACAAGACCTACGAGCAGTACTTC.

This clonotype was counted at least ten times. V and J are TRBV27 and TRBJ2-7; D gene ambiguous. The CDR3 is 14 residues long. Between the trimmed V and J ends, which lost 1 base and 1 base, there was a span of 8 bases. Germline V gene data show CDR1 as MNHEY and CDR2 as SMNVEV (reference sequence). This CDR3 reads CASSLWGTSYEQYF. The CDR3 DNA reads TGTGCCAGCAGTTTATGGGGAACTTCCTACGAGCAGTACTTC.

This clonotype was observed many times. This chain uses TRBV2 with TRBJ2-1; D gene unclear. Germline-derived CDR1 and CDR2 are SNHLY and FYNNEI. Trimming took 6 bases from V and 0 from J, leaving 15 bases between them. This CDR3 region has 16 residues. The CDR3 is CASRFPGSGSYNEQFF. The CDR3 bases are TGTGCCAGCAGGTTTCCGGGTAGTGGCTCCTACAATGAGCAGTTCTTC. Using reference TRBV2 and TRBJ2-1 for the parts outside the CDR3, the full variable domain is EPEVTQTPSHQVTQMGQEVILRCVPISNHLYFYWYRQILGQKVEFLVSFYNNEISEKSEIFDDQFSVERPDGSNFTLKIRSTKLEDSAMYFCASRFPGSGSYNEQFFGPGTRLTVL.

In this sample, this clonotype turned up many times. The V call is TRBV7-2, the J call TRBJ2-7, with 9 bases fitting TRBD2. Germline lookup yields CDR1 SGHTA and CDR2 FQGNSA. The V gene end was trimmed by 5 bases and the J gene end by 7 bases; junction bases not matched to a gene: 18. The CDR3 contains 17 residues. Written as DNA, the CDR3 is TGTGCCAGCAGCCTAAAGTACAGGGGACTAGCACTTCGTGAGCAGTACTTC. Its translation is CASSLKYRGLALREQYF.

The table lists this clonotype with many counts. This sequence joins TRBV15 and TRBJ1-5; maybe TRBD1 (6 bases). V shed 3 bases and J shed 2 bases, with 11 bases lying between them. In germline, CDR1 is LNHNV, CDR2 YYDKDF (reference sequence). The CDR3 has 15 amino acids. This CDR3 reads CATSRRQVGNQPQHF. The CDR3 DNA sequence: TGTGCCACCAGCAGGAGACAGGTCGGCAATCAGCCCCAGCATTTT.

Turning to this clonotype: This could be a read error, since a much larger clone is one nucleotide away. The chain has TRBV2 and TRBJ2-7; 8 bases are a match to TRBD2. The CDR3 is 15 residues long. CDR1 and CDR2 (germline): SNHLY, FYNNEI. CDR3 residues: CANSDGLAGTYEQYF. As DNA, the CDR3 is TGTGCCAACAGTGATGGGCTAGCGGGTACCTACGAGCAGTACTTC. The full variable domain, in which reference TRBV2 and TRBJ2-7 provide the parts outside the CDR3, is EPEVTQTPSHQVTQMGQEVILRCVPISNHLYFYWYRQILGQKVEFLVSFYNNEISEKSEIFDDQFSVERPDGSNFTLKIRSTKLEDSAMYFCANSDGLAGTYEQYFGPGTRLTVT.

This clonotype was counted many times. The CDR3 protein is CASSEEDRFSGNTIYF. CDR3 DNA: TGTGCCAGCAGTGAAGAGGACAGGTTCTCTGGAAACACCATATATTTT. The chain joins TRBV2 to TRBJ1-3, with 7 bases identical to TRBD1. The CDR3 loop spans 16 amino acids. The germline gives CDR1 SNHLY, CDR2 FYNNEI. V shed 1 base, J shed 0 bases, and the junction held 3 bases outside the gene matches.

Details on this clonotype: A much larger clonotype is one base distant, so this may be a read error. The chain recombines TRBV18 with TRBJ2-7; D gene unclear. Germline values: CDR1 KGHSH, CDR2 LQKENI. The CDR3 runs 14 residues. CDR3 bases: TGTGCCAGCTCACCACCGTCTCGATTCTACGTGCAGTACTTC. Translating gives CASSPPSRFYVQYF.

This clonotype was observed at least ten times. This sequence joins TRBV28 and TRBJ2-1, with 15 bases fitting TRBD2. The CDR3 has 16 amino acids. The germline V gene has CDR1 MDHEN and CDR2 SYDVKM. V lost 4 bases, J lost 10 bases, and 8 bases stayed unmatched. In DNA form, the CDR3 reads TGTGCCAGCAGTTGGACTAGCGGGAGGGCCTGGGGAGAGCAGTTCTTC. Encoded protein: CASSWTSGRAWGEQFF.

This clonotype was found many times. The J gene is TRBJ1-2, the V gene TRBV28; a weak D match, TRBD1 (6 bases). V was shortened by 6 bases and J by 4 bases, with 27 bases between the two germline ends. Germline lookup yields CDR1 MDHEN and CDR2 SYDVKM. The CDR3 consists of 18 residues. CDR3 protein: CASSFGLHRVQSFYGYTF. The CDR3 bases are TGTGCCAGCAGCTTCGGCCTCCACAGGGTTCAGTCTTTCTATGGCTACACCTTC.